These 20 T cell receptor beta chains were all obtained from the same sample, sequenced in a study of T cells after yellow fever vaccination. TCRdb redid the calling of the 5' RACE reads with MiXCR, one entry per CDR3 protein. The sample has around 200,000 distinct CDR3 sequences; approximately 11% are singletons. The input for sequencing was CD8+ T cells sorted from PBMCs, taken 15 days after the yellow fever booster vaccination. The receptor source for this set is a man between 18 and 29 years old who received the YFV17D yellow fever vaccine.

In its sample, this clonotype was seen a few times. CDR3 residues: CASSQIGRGLTPGANVLTF. The CDR3 nucleotides are TGCGCCAGCAGCCAAATTGGCAGGGGGCTAACCCCTGGGGCCAACGTCCTGACTTTC. V is TRBV4-1 and J is TRBJ2-6, with 8 nucleotides matching TRBD1. The V gene end was trimmed by 2 bases and the J gene end by 2 bases; junction bases not matched to a gene: 11. The CDR3 length is 19 residues. Germline CDR1 reads MGHRA; CDR2 reads YSYEKL.

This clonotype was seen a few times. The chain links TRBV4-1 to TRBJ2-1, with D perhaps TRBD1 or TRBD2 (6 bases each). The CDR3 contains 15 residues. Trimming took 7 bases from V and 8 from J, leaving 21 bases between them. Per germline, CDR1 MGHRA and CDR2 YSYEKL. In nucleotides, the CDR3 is TGCGCCAGCACCCCTCAAGGGGGGCCCGTTGATGAGCAGTTCTTC. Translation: CASTPQGGPVDEQFF.

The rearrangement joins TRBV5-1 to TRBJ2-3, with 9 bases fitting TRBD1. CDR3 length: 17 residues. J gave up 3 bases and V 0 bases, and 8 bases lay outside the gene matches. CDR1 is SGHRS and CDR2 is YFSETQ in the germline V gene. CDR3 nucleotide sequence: TGCGCCAGCAGCTTGGTACAGGGGGCTGAGGGGACAGATACGCAGTATTTT. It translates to CASSLVQGAEGTDTQYF.

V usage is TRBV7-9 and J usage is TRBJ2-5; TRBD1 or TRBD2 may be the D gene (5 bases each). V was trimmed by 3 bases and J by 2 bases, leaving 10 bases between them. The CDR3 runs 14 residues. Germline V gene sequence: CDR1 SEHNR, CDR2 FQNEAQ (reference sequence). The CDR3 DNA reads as TGTGCCAGCAGCTTTCCGGGACGACAAGAGACCCAGTACTTC. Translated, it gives CASSFPGRQETQYF. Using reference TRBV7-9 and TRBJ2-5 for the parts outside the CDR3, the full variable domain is DTGVSQNPRHKITKRGQNVTFRCDPISEHNRLYWYRQTLGQGPEFLTYFQNEAQLEKSRLLSDRFSAERPKGSFSTLEIQRTEQGDSAMYLCASSFPGRQETQYFGPGTRLLVL.

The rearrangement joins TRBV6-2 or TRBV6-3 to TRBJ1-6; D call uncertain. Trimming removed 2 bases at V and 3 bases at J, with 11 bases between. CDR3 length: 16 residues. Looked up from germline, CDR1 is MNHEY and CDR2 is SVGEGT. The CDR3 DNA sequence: TGTGCCAGCAGTTACCGGCCGGCGGGCTATAATTCACCCCTCCACTTT. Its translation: CASSYRPAGYNSPLHF.

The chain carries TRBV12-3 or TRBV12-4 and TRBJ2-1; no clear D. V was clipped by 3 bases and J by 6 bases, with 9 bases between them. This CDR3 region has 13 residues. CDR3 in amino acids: CASSFLGPNEQFF. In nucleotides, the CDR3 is TGTGCCAGCAGTTTCCTTGGCCCCAATGAGCAGTTCTTC.

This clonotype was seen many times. CDR3 DNA: TGCGCCAGCAGCCAAGACGCTAGCACAGATACGCAGTATTTT. This encodes CASSQDASTDTQYF. V usage is TRBV4-1 and J usage is TRBJ2-3; no firm D call. The V end lost 0 bases, the J end lost 0 bases, and 4 bases lay between the germline ends. Germline CDR1 reads MGHRA; CDR2 reads YSYEKL. CDR3 size: 14 residues.

The CDR3 spells CASSSRTNQPQHF. The CDR3 coding sequence is TGTGCCAGCAGTTCCCGGACCAATCAGCCCCAGCATTTT. The rearrangement joins TRBV6-5 to TRBJ1-5, with unresolved D. The CDR3 runs to 13 residues. The germline gives CDR1 MNHEY, CDR2 SVGAGI. V gave up 4 bases and J gave up 3 bases, with 7 bases separating them.

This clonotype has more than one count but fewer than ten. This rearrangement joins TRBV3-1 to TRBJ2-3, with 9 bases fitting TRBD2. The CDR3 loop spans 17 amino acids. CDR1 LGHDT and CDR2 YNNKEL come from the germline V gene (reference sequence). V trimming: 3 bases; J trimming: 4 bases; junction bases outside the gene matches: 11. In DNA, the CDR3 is TGTGCCAGCAGCCACCATGGGGCGGGGGGGTCGGCAGATACGCAGTATTTT. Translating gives CASSHHGAGGSADTQYF.

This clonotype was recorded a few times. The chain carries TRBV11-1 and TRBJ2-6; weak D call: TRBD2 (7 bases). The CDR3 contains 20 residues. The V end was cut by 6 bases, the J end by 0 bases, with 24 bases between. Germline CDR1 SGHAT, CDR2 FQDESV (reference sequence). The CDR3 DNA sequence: TGTGCCAGCAGAGATGAGGGAGGGGACATCCACCCCTCTGGGGCCAACGTCCTGACTTTC. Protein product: CASRDEGGDIHPSGANVLTF. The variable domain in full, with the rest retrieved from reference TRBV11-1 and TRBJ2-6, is EAEVAQSPRYKITEKSQAVAFWCDPISGHATLYWYRQILGQGPELLVQFQDESVVDDSQLPKDRFSAERLKGVDSTLKIQPAELGDSAMYLCASRDEGGDIHPSGANVLTFGAGSRLTVL.

The CDR3 is CASSQGGPRGAPHTGELFF. As DNA, the CDR3 is TGCGCCAGCAGCCAAGGTGGCCCTCGGGGGGCCCCGCACACCGGGGAGCTGTTTTTT. The chain uses TRBV4-3 and TRBJ2-2, with a tentative D call TRBD2 (7 bases). This CDR3 spans 19 amino acids. V was shortened by 1 base and J by 3 bases, with 21 bases between the two germline ends. Germline V CDR1 and CDR2: LGHNA, YSLEER.

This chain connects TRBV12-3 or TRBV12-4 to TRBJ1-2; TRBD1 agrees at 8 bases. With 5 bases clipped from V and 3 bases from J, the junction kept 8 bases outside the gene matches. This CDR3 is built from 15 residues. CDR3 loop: CASSPTGAIDYGYTF. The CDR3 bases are TGTGCCAGCAGTCCGACAGGGGCCATAGACTATGGCTACACCTTC.

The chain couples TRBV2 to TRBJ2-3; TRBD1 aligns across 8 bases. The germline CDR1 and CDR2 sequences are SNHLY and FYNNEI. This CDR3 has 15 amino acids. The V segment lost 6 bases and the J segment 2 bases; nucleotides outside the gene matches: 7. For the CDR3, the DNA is TGTGCCAGCAGGGACGGACAGGGCCCCACAGATACGCAGTATTTT. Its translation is CASRDGQGPTDTQYF.

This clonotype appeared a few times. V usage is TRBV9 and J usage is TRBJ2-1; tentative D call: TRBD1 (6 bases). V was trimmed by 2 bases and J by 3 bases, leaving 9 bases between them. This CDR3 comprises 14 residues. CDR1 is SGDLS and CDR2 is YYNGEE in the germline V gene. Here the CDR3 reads CASSVIGGYNEQFF. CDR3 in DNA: TGTGCCAGCAGCGTTATAGGGGGCTACAATGAGCAGTTCTTC.

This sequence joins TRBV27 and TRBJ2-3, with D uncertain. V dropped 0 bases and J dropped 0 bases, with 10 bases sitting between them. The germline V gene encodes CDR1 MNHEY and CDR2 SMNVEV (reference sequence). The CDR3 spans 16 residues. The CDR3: CASSLSPVASTDTQYF. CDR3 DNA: TGTGCCAGCAGTTTATCCCCCGTAGCTAGCACAGATACGCAGTATTTT.

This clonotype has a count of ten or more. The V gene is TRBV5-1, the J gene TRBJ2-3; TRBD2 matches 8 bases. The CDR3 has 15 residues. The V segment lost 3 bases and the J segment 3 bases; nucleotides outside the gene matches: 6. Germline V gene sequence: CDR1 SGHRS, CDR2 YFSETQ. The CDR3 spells CASSSGLGFTDTQYF. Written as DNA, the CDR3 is TGCGCCAGCAGCTCGGGACTAGGATTTACAGATACGCAGTATTTT. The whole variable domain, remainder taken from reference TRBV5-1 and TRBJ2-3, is KAGVTQTPRYLIKTRGQQVTLSCSPISGHRSVSWYQQTPGQGLQFLFEYFSETQRNKGNFPGRFSGRQFSNSRSEMNVSTLELGDSALYLCASSSGLGFTDTQYFGPGTRLTVL.

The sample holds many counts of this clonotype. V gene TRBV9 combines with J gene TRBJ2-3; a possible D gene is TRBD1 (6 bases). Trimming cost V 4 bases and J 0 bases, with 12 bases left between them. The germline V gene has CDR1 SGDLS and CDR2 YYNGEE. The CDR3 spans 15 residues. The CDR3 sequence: CASSPRGTSTDTQYF. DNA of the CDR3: TGTGCCAGCAGCCCCAGGGGCACTAGCACAGATACGCAGTATTTT.

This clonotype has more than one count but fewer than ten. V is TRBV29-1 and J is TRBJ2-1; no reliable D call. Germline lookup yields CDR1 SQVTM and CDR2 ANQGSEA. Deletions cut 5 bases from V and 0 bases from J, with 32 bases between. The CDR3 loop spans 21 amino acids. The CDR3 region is CSVTKEPDEGCGRLSYNEQFF. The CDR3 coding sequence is TGCAGCGTTACTAAAGAACCTGATGAAGGGTGCGGCAGACTCTCCTACAATGAGCAGTTCTTC.

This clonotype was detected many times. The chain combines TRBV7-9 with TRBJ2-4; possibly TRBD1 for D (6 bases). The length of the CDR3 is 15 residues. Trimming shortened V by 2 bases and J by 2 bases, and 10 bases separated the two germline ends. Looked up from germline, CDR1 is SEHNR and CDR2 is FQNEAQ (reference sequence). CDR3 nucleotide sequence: TGTGCCAGCAGCTTAATCGGACAGCCCAAAAACATTCAGTACTTC. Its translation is CASSLIGQPKNIQYF.

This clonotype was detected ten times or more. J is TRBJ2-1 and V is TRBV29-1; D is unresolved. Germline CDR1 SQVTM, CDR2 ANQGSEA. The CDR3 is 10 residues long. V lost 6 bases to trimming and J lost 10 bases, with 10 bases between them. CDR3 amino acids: CSVELDEQFF. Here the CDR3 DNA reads TGCAGCGTCGAACTGGACGAGCAGTTCTTC.